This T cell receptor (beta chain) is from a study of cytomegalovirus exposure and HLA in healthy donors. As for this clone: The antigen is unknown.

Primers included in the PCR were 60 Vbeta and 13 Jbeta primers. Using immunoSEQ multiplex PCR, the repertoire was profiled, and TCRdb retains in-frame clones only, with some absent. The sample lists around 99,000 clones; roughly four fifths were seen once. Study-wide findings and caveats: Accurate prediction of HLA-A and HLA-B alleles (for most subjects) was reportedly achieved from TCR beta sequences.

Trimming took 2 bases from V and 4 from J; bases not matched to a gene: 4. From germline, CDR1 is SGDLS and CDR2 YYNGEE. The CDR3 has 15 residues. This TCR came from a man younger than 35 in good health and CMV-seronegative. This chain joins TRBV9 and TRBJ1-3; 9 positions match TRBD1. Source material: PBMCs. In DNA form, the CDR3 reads TGTGCCAGCAGCGTGTCGGGACAGGGAGGAAACACCATATATTTT. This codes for CASSVSGQGGNTIYF. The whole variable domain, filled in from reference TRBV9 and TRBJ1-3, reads DSGVTQTPKHLITATGQRVTLRCSPRSGDLSVYWYQQSLDQGLQFLIQYYNGEERAKGNILERFSAQQFPDLHSELNLSSLELGDSALYFCASSVSGQGGNTIYFGEGSWLTVV.